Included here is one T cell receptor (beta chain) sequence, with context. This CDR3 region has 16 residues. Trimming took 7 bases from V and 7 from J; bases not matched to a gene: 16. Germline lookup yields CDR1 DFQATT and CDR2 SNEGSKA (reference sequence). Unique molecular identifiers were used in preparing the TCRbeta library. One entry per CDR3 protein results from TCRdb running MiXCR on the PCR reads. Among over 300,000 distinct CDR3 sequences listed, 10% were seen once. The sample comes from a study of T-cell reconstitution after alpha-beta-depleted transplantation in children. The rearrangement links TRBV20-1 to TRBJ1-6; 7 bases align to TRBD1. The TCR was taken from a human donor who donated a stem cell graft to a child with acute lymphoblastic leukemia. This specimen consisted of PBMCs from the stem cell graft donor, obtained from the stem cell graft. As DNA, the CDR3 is TGCAGTGTTCCTCCGGGACAGTCTGGATGGAATTCACCCCTCCACTTT. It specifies CSVPPGQSGWNSPLHF.